Listed below are T cell receptor beta chains from one sample, sequenced in a study of blood T cell repertoires in COVID-19. Using immunoSEQ multiplex PCR, the repertoire was profiled, and TCRdb retains in-frame clones only, with some absent. The sample lists around 280,000 clones, about 86% seen once, with 2.1% in the top ten. Sample: peripheral blood. These receptors came from a woman under 40 who had recovered from COVID-19. Each CDR3 is given with its conserved first and last residue. The order of the fields is J gene, D gene, CDR3 length, clone size, V gene, CDR3 DNA, CDR3 protein. The D gene is left open where the match is weak. Clone size is given for some rows only: seen once, a few or many times, or a class if the clone is expanded.

>TRBJ2-7|NA|14|NA|TRBV19
TGTGCCAGTAGTAGTAGGACAGATCGCTACGAGCAGTACTTC
CASSSRTDRYEQYF
>TRBJ1-5|NA|15|NA|TRBV19
TGTGCCAGTAGCCTGCTTTTCTATAGCAATCAGCCCCAGCATTTT
CASSLLFYSNQPQHF
>TRBJ2-5|TRBD2|14|NA|TRBV7-8
TGTGCCAGCAGCCCCCGGGGGGATCAAGAGACCCAGTACTTC
CASSPRGDQETQYF
>TRBJ1-2|NA|14|NA|TRBV13
TGTGCCAGCAGCGCCTCACAGGGTACCTATGGCTACACCTTC
CASSASQGTYGYTF
>TRBJ2-2|NA|17|NA|TRBV24-1
TGTGCCACCAGTGAACGAGGGGGTCCCTCGAACACCGGGGAGCTGTTTTTT
CATSERGGPSNTGELFF
>TRBJ2-3|TRBD2|16|NA|TRBV10-3
TGTGCCACCGGACTAGCGGGAGGTTCAGACACAGATACGCAGTATTTT
CATGLAGGSDTDTQYF
>TRBJ1-5|TRBD1|16|NA|TRBV7-2
TGTGCCAGCAGCTTTGTGGGGACAGGGAGCAATCAGCCCCAGCATTTT
CASSFVGTGSNQPQHF
>TRBJ2-5|TRBD2|18|NA|TRBV12-5
TGTGCTAGTGGTTTGGCCCCGCGGGGACTAGCGTTCGAGGAGACCCAGTACTTC
CASGLAPRGLAFEETQYF
>TRBJ1-3|TRBD1|15|NA|TRBV15
TGTGCCACCAGCCCTTGGACAGGGGAGGACGGCACCATATATTTT
CATSPWTGEDGTIYF
>TRBJ1-3|NA|14|few|TRBV6-5
TGTGCCAGCAGTTACTATGGGCCCGGAAACACCATATATTTT
CASSYYGPGNTIYF